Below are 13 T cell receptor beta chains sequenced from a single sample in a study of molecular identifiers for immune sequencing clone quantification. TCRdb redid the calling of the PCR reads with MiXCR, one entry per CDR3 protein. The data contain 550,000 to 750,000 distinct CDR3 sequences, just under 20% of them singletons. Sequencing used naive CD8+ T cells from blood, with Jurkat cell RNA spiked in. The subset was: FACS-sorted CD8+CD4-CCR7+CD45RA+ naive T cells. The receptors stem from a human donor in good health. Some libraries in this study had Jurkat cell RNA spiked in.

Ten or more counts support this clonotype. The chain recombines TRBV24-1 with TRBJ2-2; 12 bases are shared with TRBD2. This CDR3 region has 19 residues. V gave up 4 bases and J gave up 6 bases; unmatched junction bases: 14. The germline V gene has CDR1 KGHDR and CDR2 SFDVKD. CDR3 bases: TGTGCCACCAGTGACTACTCGGGACTAGCGGGCCGGACGTCCGGGGAGCTGTTTTTT. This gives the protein CATSDYSGLAGRTSGELFF.

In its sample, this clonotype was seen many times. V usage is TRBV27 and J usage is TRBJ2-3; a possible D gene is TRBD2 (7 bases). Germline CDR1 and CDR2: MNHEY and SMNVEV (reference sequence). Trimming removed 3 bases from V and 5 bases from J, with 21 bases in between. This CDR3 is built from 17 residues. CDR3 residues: CASSFIRWGGLGDTQYF. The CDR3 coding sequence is TGTGCCAGCAGTTTTATTAGGTGGGGGGGCTTAGGAGATACGCAGTATTTT.

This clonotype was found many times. The CDR3 DNA reads as TGTGCCAGCAGCTTAAACACGAAAGAGACCCAGTACTTC. It codes for CASSLNTKETQYF. The V call is TRBV7-3, the J call TRBJ2-5; D unclear. V lost 1 base, J lost 3 bases, and 6 bases lay in between. CDR1 and CDR2 (germline): SGHTA, FQGTGA. CDR3 size: 13 residues.

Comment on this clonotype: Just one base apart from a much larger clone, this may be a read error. This CDR3 reads CASSEDVGSYNEQLF. CDR3 coding DNA: TGTGCCAGCAGCGAGGACGTGGGCTCCTACAATGAGCAGCTCTTC. V gene TRBV7-9 combines with J gene TRBJ2-1; no firm D call. CDR3 length equals 15 residues. The germline CDR1 and CDR2 sequences are SEHNR and FQNEAQ (reference sequence).

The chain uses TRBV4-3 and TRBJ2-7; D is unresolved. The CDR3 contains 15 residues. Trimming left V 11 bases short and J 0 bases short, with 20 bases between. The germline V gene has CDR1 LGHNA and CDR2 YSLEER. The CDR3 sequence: CAGNQEPDLSYEQYF. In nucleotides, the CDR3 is TGCGCCGGCAACCAAGAGCCGGATCTCTCCTACGAGCAGTACTTC.

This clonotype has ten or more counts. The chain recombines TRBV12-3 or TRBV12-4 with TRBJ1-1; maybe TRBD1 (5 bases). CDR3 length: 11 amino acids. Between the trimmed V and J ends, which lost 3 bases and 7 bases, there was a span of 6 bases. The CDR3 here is CASSFDSEAFF. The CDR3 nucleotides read TGTGCCAGCAGTTTTGACAGTGAAGCTTTCTTT.

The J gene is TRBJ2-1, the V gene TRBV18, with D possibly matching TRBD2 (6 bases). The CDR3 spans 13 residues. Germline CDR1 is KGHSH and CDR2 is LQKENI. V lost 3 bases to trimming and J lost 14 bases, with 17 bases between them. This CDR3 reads CASSPGVAEMKFF. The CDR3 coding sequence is TGTGCCAGCTCACCGGGAGTAGCGGAAATGAAGTTCTTC.

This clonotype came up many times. The CDR3 DNA follows: TGTGCCACCAGGGCAGAGTCCTCCTACGAGCAGTACTTC. This sequence encodes CATRAESSYEQYF. The chain is built from TRBV19 and TRBJ2-7, with D possibly being TRBD1 (5 bases). Per germline, CDR1 LNHDA and CDR2 SQIVND (reference sequence). Between the trimmed V and J ends, which lost 10 bases and 0 bases, there was a span of 13 bases. There are 13 residues in the CDR3.

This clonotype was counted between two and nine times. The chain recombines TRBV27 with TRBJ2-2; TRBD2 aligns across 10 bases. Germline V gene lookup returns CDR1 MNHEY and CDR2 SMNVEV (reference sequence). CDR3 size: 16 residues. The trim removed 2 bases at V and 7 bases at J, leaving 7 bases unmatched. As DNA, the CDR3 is TGTGCCAGCAGTTTAACTAGCGGGATTCAGTTCGGGGAGCTGTTTTTT. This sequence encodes CASSLTSGIQFGELFF.

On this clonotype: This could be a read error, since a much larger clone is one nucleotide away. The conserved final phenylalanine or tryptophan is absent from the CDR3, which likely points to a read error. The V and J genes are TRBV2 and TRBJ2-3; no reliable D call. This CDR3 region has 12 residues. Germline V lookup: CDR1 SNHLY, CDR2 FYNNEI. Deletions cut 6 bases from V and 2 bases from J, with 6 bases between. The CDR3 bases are TGTGCCAGCAGGGGATACACAGATACGCAGTATCTT. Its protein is CASRGYTDTQYL.

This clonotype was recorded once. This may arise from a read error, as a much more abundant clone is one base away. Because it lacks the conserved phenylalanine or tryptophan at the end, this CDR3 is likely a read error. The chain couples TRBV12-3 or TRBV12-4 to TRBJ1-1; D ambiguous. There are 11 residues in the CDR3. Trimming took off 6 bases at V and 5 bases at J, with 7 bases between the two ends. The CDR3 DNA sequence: TGTGCCAGCAGCACCAGGACTGAAGCTTTCTTA. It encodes CASSTRTEAFL.

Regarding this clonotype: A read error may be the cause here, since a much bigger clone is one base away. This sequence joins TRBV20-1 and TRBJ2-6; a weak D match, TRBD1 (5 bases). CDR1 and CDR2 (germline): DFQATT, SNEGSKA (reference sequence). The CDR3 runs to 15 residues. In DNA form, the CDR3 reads TGCAGTGCTAGAGAATACTTCTCTGGGGCCAACGTCCAGACTTTC. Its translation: CSAREYFSGANVQTF.

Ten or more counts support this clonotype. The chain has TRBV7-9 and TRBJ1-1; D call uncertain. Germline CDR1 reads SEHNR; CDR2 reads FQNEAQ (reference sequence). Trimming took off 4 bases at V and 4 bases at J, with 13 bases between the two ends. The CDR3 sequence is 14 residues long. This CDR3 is CASSSEEVTTEAFF. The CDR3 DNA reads TGTGCCAGCAGCTCCGAGGAGGTAACCACTGAAGCTTTCTTT. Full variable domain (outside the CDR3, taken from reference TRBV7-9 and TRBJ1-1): DTGVSQNPRHKITKRGQNVTFRCDPISEHNRLYWYRQTLGQGPEFLTYFQNEAQLEKSRLLSDRFSAERPKGSFSTLEIQRTEQGDSAMYLCASSSEEVTTEAFFGQGTRLTVV.